A single count supports the clone carrying this T cell receptor (beta chain). The junction had 6 bases not matched to a gene; V was cut back by 2 bases and J by 4 bases. This CDR3 contains 18 residues. Germline CDR1 is SGHTA and CDR2 is FQGNSA. The data belong to a study of blood T cell repertoires in COVID-19. Sequencing was performed with immunoSEQ multiplex PCR; in TCRdb, only in-frame clones are kept and a portion is missing. In the table there are about 230,000 clones, approximately 90% of which are singletons. V usage is TRBV7-2 and J usage is TRBJ2-6; 12 bases align to TRBD2. The sequence was obtained from a woman younger than 35 who had recovered from COVID-19. The sample was peripheral blood. CDR3 loop: CASSLLRLAGVGANVLTF. CDR3 DNA sequence: TGTGCCAGCAGCTTACTCCGACTAGCGGGAGTCGGGGCCAACGTCCTGACTTTC.